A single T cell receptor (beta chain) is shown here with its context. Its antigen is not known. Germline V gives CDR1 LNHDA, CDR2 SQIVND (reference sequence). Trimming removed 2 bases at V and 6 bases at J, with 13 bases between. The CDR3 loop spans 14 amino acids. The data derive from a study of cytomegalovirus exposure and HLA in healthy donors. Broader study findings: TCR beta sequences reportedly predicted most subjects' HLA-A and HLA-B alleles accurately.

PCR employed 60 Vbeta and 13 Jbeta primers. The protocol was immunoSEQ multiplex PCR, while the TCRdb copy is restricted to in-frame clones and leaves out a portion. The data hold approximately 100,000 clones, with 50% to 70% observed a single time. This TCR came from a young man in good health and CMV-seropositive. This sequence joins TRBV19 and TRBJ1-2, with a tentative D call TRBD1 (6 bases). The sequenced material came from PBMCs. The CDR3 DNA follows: TGTGCCAGTAGTATAAAAGGACAGAGGGATGGCTACACCTTC. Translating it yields CASSIKGQRDGYTF.